This T cell receptor (beta chain) is from a study of blood T cells in healthy people across ages. Study-wide results and caveats: Long-lived donors exceeded aged donors in naive CD4+ cells and diversity.

A second roughly 6 to 11 cycle PCR used barcoded and J-beta primers. Using its own MiXCR run on the 5' RACE reads, TCRdb lists one record per CDR3 protein. The sample holds about 1,600,000 distinct CDR3 sequences, around 42% seen once. V was pared by 4 bases and J by 6 bases, with 12 bases between. This CDR3 has 13 amino acids. There are a few counts of this clonotype. Antigen: not known. This chain connects TRBV12-3 or TRBV12-4 to TRBJ1-1; D is ambiguous. The sample taken for sequencing was blood. This clonotype originated in a woman aged 18-29 years in good health. CDR3 in DNA: TGTGCCAGCAGTTCCCGGGAGTTCGCTGAAGCTTTCTTT. It yields the protein CASSSREFAEAFF.